This T cell receptor (beta chain) was documented in a study of blood T cells in healthy people across ages. Regarding the study as a whole: Long-lived donors had more naive CD4+ cells and higher diversity than aged donors. In older individuals, TCR beta diversity per million T cells was lower, falling roughly linearly with age.

CDR3 length: 13 amino acids. Germline V lookup: CDR1 DFQATT, CDR2 SNEGSKA (reference sequence). This clonotype was seen only a few times. Its matching antigen is unknown. Then a second PCR, running roughly 6 to 12 cycles, was carried out with a sample-barcoded 5' primer and a J-beta primer mix. With 12 random nucleotides, a template-switch adaptor tagged each individual cDNA molecule. Each of the samples gave a minimum of 2.5 million paired-end reads that contained CDR3. TCRdb re-called the 5' RACE reads through MiXCR, storing one row per CDR3 protein. The sample yields around 850,000 distinct CDR3 sequences, around 36% seen once.

This chain links TRBV20-1 with TRBJ1-1; D is perhaps TRBD1 (5 bases). Sequenced material: blood. This clonotype originated in a man between 18 and 35 years old in good health. CDR3: CAVRRPEGPEAFF. CDR3 nucleotides: TGCGCGGTTCGAAGACCGGAGGGGCCTGAAGCTTTCTTT.